This TCR beta chain was captured in a study of cytomegalovirus exposure and HLA in healthy donors. The study's findings and limits: Most CMV-associated TCR beta chains were later found to appear HLA-restricted. For TCR beta chains, V- and J-gene trimming was later linked to a missense DCLRE1C variant. Relative to equally common others, HLA-associated TCR beta chains showed greater clonal expansion in a later analysis.

Concerning this clone: Its antigen remains unknown.

The PCR was carried out with 60 Vbeta primers and 13 Jbeta primers. In the source study's methods: Unique TCR beta chains numbered approximately 80 million in a later analysis, with roughly 11 million shared. The repertoire was sequenced with immunoSEQ multiplex PCR; TCRdb's copy has only in-frame clones and lacks some. V, J and clone size reflect that table, while D and trimming were determined from the DNA. The data contain approximately 250,000 clones, approximately 81% of them singletons. Germline-derived CDR1 and CDR2 are SGHNT and YENEEA. The CDR3 extends over 17 amino acids. V lost 1 base to trimming and J lost 7 bases; unmatched junction nucleotides: 9.

The sequencing sample was made of PBMCs. The clonotype was recovered from a girl aged 2 to 9 in good health and CMV-seronegative. V gene TRBV11-3 combines with J gene TRBJ2-2, with TRBD1 matching over 10 bases. DNA for the CDR3: TGTGCCAGCAGCTTAGGGCCCGGACAGGGGGAAGGCGGGGAGCTGTTTTTT. Translating gives CASSLGPGQGEGGELFF. The full variable domain, with the rest looked up from reference TRBV11-3 and TRBJ2-2, is EAGVVQSPRYKIIEKKQPVAFWCNPISGHNTLYWYLQNLGQGPELLIRYENEEAVDDSQLPKDRFSAERLKGVDSTLKIQPAELGDSAVYLCASSLGPGQGEGGELFFGEGSRLTVL.